Each of the 13 T cell receptor beta chains below was sequenced from the same sample in a study of blood T cell repertoires in COVID-19 (dated by TCRdb to 2018 to 2020). Library method: the immunoSEQ multiplex PCR assay. TCRdb took over this immuneACCESS table, retaining in-frame rearrangements with V and J assigned. Such tables are incomplete; in checked studies, under half of the missing clones stem from an unresolved V gene, and the remainder is unexplained. This sample comprises 180,000 or so clones, approximately 89% of them detected only once. The biggest ten clones account for roughly 7.7% of the sample. The sequenced sample was peripheral blood. The receptors were sampled from an older woman with acute or convalescent COVID-19.

This clone appeared a single time. The rearrangement links TRBV24-1 to TRBJ1-5; the match to TRBD1 covers 8 bases. With V trimmed by 5 bases and J by 2 bases, 7 bases remained unmatched. CDR3 size: 16 residues. The germline gives CDR1 KGHDR, CDR2 SFDVKD. CDR3 sequence reads: CATSAKETGGNQPQHF. In DNA form, the CDR3 reads TGTGCCACCAGTGCCAAAGAGACAGGGGGCAATCAGCCCCAGCATTTT.

This clone was seen only once. This rearrangement joins TRBV30 to TRBJ1-2; 7 bases agree with TRBD1. Germline V gives CDR1 GTSNPN, CDR2 SVGIG (reference sequence). This CDR3 contains 12 residues. V was pared by 7 bases and J by 5 bases, with 7 bases of the junction left unmatched. The CDR3 protein is CAYLQGSYGYTF. CDR3 sequence (DNA): TGTGCCTACCTACAGGGGTCTTATGGCTACACCTTC.

This chain links TRBV2 with TRBJ2-3; D remains unclear. CDR1 is SNHLY and CDR2 is FYNNEI in the germline V gene. V lost 11 bases, J lost 1 base, and 16 bases lay in between. The CDR3 is 14 amino acids. The CDR3 loop reads CASTPGSRTDTQYF. As DNA, the CDR3 is TGTGCCTCCACACCTGGCTCACGCACAGATACGCAGTATTTT. The full variable domain, completed using reference TRBV2 and TRBJ2-3, is EPEVTQTPSHQVTQMGQEVILRCVPISNHLYFYWYRQILGQKVEFLVSFYNNEISEKSEIFDDQFSVERPDGSNFTLKIRSTKLEDSAMYFCASTPGSRTDTQYFGPGTRLTVL.

The gene calls are TRBV28 and TRBJ1-1; D remains ambiguous. CDR1 and CDR2 (germline): MDHEN, SYDVKM. The CDR3 is 14 residues long. Trimming pared 5 bases from V and 0 bases from J, leaving 10 bases between. In DNA, the CDR3 is TGTGCCAGCAGTCGGACGGGGATGAACACTGAAGCTTTCTTT. Its protein is CASSRTGMNTEAFF.

The chain uses TRBV6-5 and TRBJ2-3, with 11 bases aligning to TRBD2. CDR1 and CDR2 from the germline V gene are MNHEY and SVGAGI. CDR3 length: 14 residues. The V segment lost 5 bases and the J segment 4 bases; nucleotides outside the gene matches: 2. The CDR3 DNA reads as TGTGCCAGCAGTCTACTAGCGGGAGCAGATACGCAGTATTTT. This codes for CASSLLAGADTQYF.

The chain has TRBV9 and TRBJ2-1; 8 nucleotides align to TRBD2. The CDR3 extends over 18 amino acids. V shed 0 bases and J 3 bases; nucleotides not matched to a gene: 11. Germline CDR1 is SGDLS and CDR2 is YYNGEE. CDR3 DNA: TGTGCCAGCAGCGTAGAGTCGTCATCTAGCGGGCTCTACAATGAGCAGTTCTTC. Translated, it gives CASSVESSSSGLYNEQFF.

J is TRBJ2-1 and V is TRBV9; 8 bases align to TRBD2. V was clipped by 6 bases and J by 3 bases; unmatched bases: 8. Germline CDR1 SGDLS, CDR2 YYNGEE. The CDR3 consists of 15 residues. The CDR3 sequence is CASNRAGTSYNEQFF. The CDR3 DNA reads as TGTGCCAGCAACCGCGCCGGGACTAGCTACAATGAGCAGTTCTTC. Supplemented by reference TRBV9 and TRBJ2-1, the full variable domain reads DSGVTQTPKHLITATGQRVTLRCSPRSGDLSVYWYQQSLDQGLQFLIQYYNGEERAKGNILERFSAQQFPDLHSELNLSSLELGDSALYFCASNRAGTSYNEQFFGPGTRLTVL.

V gene TRBV6-5 combines with J gene TRBJ1-2; 10 bases line up with TRBD1. Per germline, CDR1 MNHEY and CDR2 SVGAGI. CDR3 length: 12 amino acids. J lost 7 bases, V lost 6 bases, and 2 bases had no gene match. This chain's CDR3 is CASRDRGRGYTF. CDR3 bases: TGTGCCAGCAGAGACAGGGGGCGTGGCTACACCTTC.

The chain links TRBV30 to TRBJ1-1; D ambiguous. The CDR3 loop spans 18 amino acids. Deletions cut 0 bases from V and 4 bases from J, with 24 bases between. CDR1 is GTSNPN, CDR2 SVGIG, per germline (reference sequence). In DNA, the CDR3 is TGTGCCTGGAGTGTGGGTTATCCTAATACGGGAGGCGGCACTGAAGCTTTCTTT. Amino acids: CAWSVGYPNTGGGTEAFF.

The V call is TRBV6-5, the J call TRBJ1-1; unclear D gene. This CDR3 has 14 amino acids. Trimming left V 7 bases short and J 6 bases short, with 18 bases between. The V gene's germline CDR1 is MNHEY and CDR2 SVGAGI. CDR3 bases: TGTGCCAGCACCTCCTTGGCGGTGAGGGCTGAAGCTTTCTTT. Translated: CASTSLAVRAEAFF.

The chain is built from TRBV5-1 and TRBJ1-2; D is perhaps TRBD1 (5 bases). The length of the CDR3 is 14 residues. V lost 5 bases and J 3 bases, leaving 14 bases between the germline ends. CDR1 and CDR2 from the germline V gene are SGHRS and YFSETQ. The CDR3 region has the DNA TGCGCCAGCAGTCACCAGGGAGGCGACTATGGCTACACCTTC. Its protein is CASSHQGGDYGYTF.

The chain has TRBV27 and TRBJ2-5; 10 bases agree with TRBD2. Per the germline V gene, CDR1 is MNHEY and CDR2 is SMNVEV (reference sequence). CDR3 length: 20 amino acids. The V gene end was trimmed by 4 bases and the J gene end by 5 bases; junction bases not matched to a gene: 22. CDR3 nucleotide sequence: TGTGCCAGCAGTTCGATTCCCCCGGGACTAGCGACGGGTGTTGGGGAGACCCAGTACTTC. It encodes CASSSIPPGLATGVGETQYF.

This chain connects TRBV12-3 or TRBV12-4 to TRBJ1-1, with TRBD1 matching 7 bases. V shed 6 bases, J shed 3 bases, and the junction held 4 bases outside the gene matches. The CDR3 is 13 residues long. Here the CDR3 reads CASRSTGHTEAFF. Written as DNA, the CDR3 is TGTGCCAGCAGATCGACAGGGCACACTGAAGCTTTCTTT.